One and the same sample provided the 23 T cell receptor beta chains below, sequenced in a study of CD8+ T cells in alopecia areata (dated by TCRdb to between 2018 and 2020). The library was prepared using the immunoSEQ multiplex PCR assay. To provide template for TCR sequencing, every sample had RNA extracted and reverse transcribed into cDNA. TCRdb carries this immuneACCESS record with in-frame sequences only. Its versions omit some clonotypes, under half of them owing to an unresolved V gene in the studies checked, with the rest unexplained. The sample table contains about 97,000 clones; only one count was recorded for roughly 60% of them. The ten largest clones capture roughly 17% of the sample. According to the study, the label for this sample's treatment or condition signals: oral pan-JAK inhibitor, 5-10 mg twice daily. The specimen comprised CD8+ T cells sorted from blood, sampled between weeks 55 and 65, from a patient treated with tofacitinib. The receptors were gathered from a human donor with alopecia areata.

This clone was counted between two and nine times. V usage is TRBV25-1 and J usage is TRBJ1-1, with D tentatively TRBD1 (5 bases). In germline, CDR1 is MGHDK, CDR2 SYGVNS. This CDR3 has 12 amino acids. The germline V and J ends were trimmed by 1 base and 10 bases, with 10 bases remaining between them. CDR3 sequence: CASSEWGGGAFF. CDR3 DNA sequence: TGTGCCAGCAGTGAATGGGGCGGTGGAGCTTTCTTT.

This clone was picked up a small number of times. The chain uses TRBV5-8 and TRBJ2-7; TRBD2 aligns across 12 bases. Losses at the gene ends were 7 bases for V and 5 bases for J; bases not matched to a gene: 10. This CDR3 has 15 residues. Germline V gene data show CDR1 as SGHTS and CDR2 as YDEGEE. Here the CDR3 DNA reads TGTGCCAGCGAGCTAGCGGGGGGGACCAGGCACGAGCAGTACTTC. Translated: CASELAGGTRHEQYF.

This chain joins TRBV12-5 and TRBJ2-4; TRBD1 aligns across 8 bases. Trimming removed 6 bases from V and 0 bases from J; junction bases left unmatched: 7. This CDR3 is built from 16 residues. CDR1 LGHNT and CDR2 FRNRAP come from the germline V gene. CDR3: CASGLGQGLAKNIQYF. CDR3 DNA: TGTGCTAGTGGCCTTGGACAGGGTCTAGCCAAAAACATTCAGTACTTC.

The CDR3 DNA reads as TGTGCCAGCAGTTTATTAGGCGGAGCAACTAATGAAAAACTGTTTTTT. It translates to CASSLLGGATNEKLFF. The V and J genes are TRBV27 and TRBJ1-4; unclear D gene. Germline CDR1 MNHEY, CDR2 SMNVEV (reference sequence). The CDR3 has 16 residues. V lost 1 base and J 0 bases, leaving 9 bases between the germline ends.

This clone was found a few times. The V call is TRBV7-9, the J call TRBJ2-1; D might be TRBD2 (6 bases). The V gene lost 3 bases and the J gene lost 8 bases, with 20 bases spanning the gap. Germline lookup yields CDR1 SEHNR and CDR2 FQNEAQ (reference sequence). CDR3 size: 16 residues. DNA for the CDR3: TGTGCCAGCAGCTTTAGTTGGGGGGAAAAGTATCATGAGCAGTTCTTC. It is translated as CASSFSWGEKYHEQFF.

This clone was detected once. The chain joins TRBV25-1 to TRBJ2-3; D might be TRBD2 (5 bases). Germline V gene data show CDR1 as MGHDK and CDR2 as SYGVNS. The V gene lost 7 bases and the J gene lost 1 base, with 9 bases spanning the gap. The CDR3 contains 13 residues. CDR3 coding DNA: TGTGCCAGCACCTTCGGGGGCACAGATACGCAGTATTTT. The encoded protein is CASTFGGTDTQYF.

The rearrangement links TRBV7-6 to TRBJ2-1; D remains unclear. The CDR3 loop spans 15 amino acids. Germline assignment: CDR1 SGHVS and CDR2 FNYEAQ. The germline V and J ends were trimmed by 2 bases and 8 bases, with 16 bases remaining between them. CDR3 DNA: TGTGCCAGCAGCTTAATGGGAACCCGCCTCGATGAGCAGTTCTTC. Translated, it gives CASSLMGTRLDEQFF.

The chain carries TRBV2 and TRBJ2-7; D might be TRBD2 (6 bases). Between the trimmed V and J ends, which lost 4 bases and 6 bases, there was a span of 13 bases. The V gene's germline CDR1 is SNHLY and CDR2 FYNNEI. The CDR3 is made up of 13 amino acids. The CDR3 is CASSVQGRSEQYF. CDR3 DNA: TGTGCCAGCAGTGTACAAGGGAGGAGCGAGCAGTACTTC. The complete variable domain, with remaining parts taken from reference TRBV2 and TRBJ2-7, reads EPEVTQTPSHQVTQMGQEVILRCVPISNHLYFYWYRQILGQKVEFLVSFYNNEISEKSEIFDDQFSVERPDGSNFTLKIRSTKLEDSAMYFCASSVQGRSEQYFGPGTRLTVT.

This clone was seen only a few times. The V call is TRBV29-1, the J call TRBJ2-2; no definite D call. The CDR3 has 11 residues. Between the trimmed V and J ends, which lost 0 bases and 9 bases, there was a span of 5 bases. The germline CDR1 and CDR2 sequences are SQVTM and ANQGSEA. The CDR3 bases are TGCAGCGTTGAAGACTCCTGGGAGCTGTTTTTT. It yields the protein CSVEDSWELFF.

This clone has only a few counts. This chain joins TRBV15 and TRBJ1-2; 8 bases agree with TRBD1. The CDR3 is 13 amino acids. From germline, CDR1 is LNHNV and CDR2 YYDKDF (reference sequence). The V segment lost 4 bases and the J segment 4 bases; nucleotides outside the gene matches: 2. CDR3 bases: TGTGCCACCAGCAAACAGGGGGGCTATGGCTACACCTTC. Its translation: CATSKQGGYGYTF.

This chain uses TRBV25-1 with TRBJ2-3; D is uncertain. The CDR3 has 14 residues. Germline CDR1 is MGHDK and CDR2 is SYGVNS. With 4 bases removed from V and 0 bases from J, the gap between germline ends came to 8 bases. The chain's CDR3 is CASSGASSTDTQYF. The DNA of the CDR3 is TGTGCCAGCAGTGGGGCGTCTAGCACAGATACGCAGTATTTT.

The genes are TRBV6-1 and TRBJ1-2; the D is unclear. The CDR3 is 11 residues long. Germline CDR1 and CDR2: MNHNS and SASEGT. The V gene lost 6 bases and the J gene lost 8 bases, with 10 bases spanning the gap. In nucleotides, the CDR3 is TGTGCCAGCAGCGAACGGGTGGGCTACACCTTC. Translated, it gives CASSERVGYTF.

V is TRBV7-9 and J is TRBJ2-1; D gene uncertain. This CDR3 has 11 residues. Between the trimmed V and J ends, which lost 11 bases and 8 bases, there was a span of 13 bases. The germline gives CDR1 SEHNR, CDR2 FQNEAQ (reference sequence). The CDR3 sequence: CAGFERDEQFF. The CDR3 DNA is TGTGCCGGCTTCGAACGGGATGAGCAGTTCTTC.

In this sample, this clone turned up once. V gene TRBV15 combines with J gene TRBJ2-3; D is unclear. Germline assignment: CDR1 LNHNV and CDR2 YYDKDF (reference sequence). Deletions cut 1 base from V and 4 bases from J, with 3 bases between. The CDR3 sequence is 12 residues long. The CDR3 DNA reads TGTGCCACCAGCAGAGCTTCAGATACGCAGTATTTT. Its translation is CATSRASDTQYF.

The rearrangement joins TRBV25-1 to TRBJ2-7; D perhaps matches TRBD1 (5 bases). The V gene's germline CDR1 is MGHDK and CDR2 SYGVNS. This CDR3 spans 13 amino acids. Trimming pared 6 bases from V and 0 bases from J, leaving 9 bases between. The CDR3 DNA reads as TGTGCCAGCAGACAGGCCAGCTCCTACGAGCAGTACTTC. Protein product: CASRQASSYEQYF.

This chain connects TRBV30 to TRBJ1-2, with D unclear. The length of the CDR3 is 12 residues. V lost 4 bases to trimming and J lost 8 bases, with 14 bases between them. Germline CDR1 and CDR2: GTSNPN and SVGIG (reference sequence). The CDR3 protein is CAWTTSWVGYTF. The CDR3 region has the DNA TGTGCCTGGACCACGTCGTGGGTAGGCTACACCTTC. Based on the CDR3 plus reference TRBV30 and TRBJ1-2, the full variable domain is SQTIHQWPATLVQPVGSPLSLECTVEGTSNPNLYWYRQAAGRGLQLLFYSVGIGQISSEVPQNLSASRPQDRQFILSSKKLLLSDSGFYLCAWTTSWVGYTFGSGTRLTVV.

There are a few counts of this clone. This sequence joins TRBV29-1 and TRBJ2-1; 7 nucleotides agree with TRBD2. The CDR3 has 16 residues. Germline V CDR1 and CDR2: SQVTM, ANQGSEA. V shed 3 bases and J 9 bases; nucleotides not matched to a gene: 17. The CDR3: CSVEGGRTRKGGEQFF. In DNA form, the CDR3 reads TGCAGCGTTGAGGGGGGACGGACTAGAAAGGGTGGTGAGCAGTTCTTC.

J is TRBJ1-2 and V is TRBV27; TRBD1 matches at 10 bases. V was pared by 5 bases and J by 3 bases, with 9 bases of the junction left unmatched. The CDR3 covers 16 residues. CDR1 is MNHEY and CDR2 is SMNVEV in the germline V gene (reference sequence). CDR3 coding DNA: TGTGCCAGCAGTGCTGACAGGGGGCTAAGTCACTATGGCTACACCTTC. As protein: CASSADRGLSHYGYTF.

This rearrangement joins TRBV27 to TRBJ2-1, with 7 bases identical to TRBD2. The CDR3 extends over 16 amino acids. Germline CDR1 is MNHEY and CDR2 is SMNVEV (reference sequence). The junction had 11 bases not matched to a gene; V was cut back by 4 bases and J by 5 bases. CDR3 in DNA: TGTGCCAGCAGTTGGGGGTGGCGGGGGACCAACAATGAGCAGTTCTTC. Protein product: CASSWGWRGTNNEQFF.

The rearrangement uses TRBV2 and TRBJ1-1; D remains ambiguous. The CDR3 is 13 residues long. V was pared by 7 bases and J by 4 bases, with 13 bases between. Germline CDR1 and CDR2: SNHLY and FYNNEI. The CDR3 reads CASKIRWGTEAFF. CDR3 in DNA: TGTGCCAGCAAGATCCGTTGGGGCACTGAAGCTTTCTTT.

This clone showed up just once. The chain uses TRBV7-9 and TRBJ2-3; D is unresolved. Germline CDR1 and CDR2: SEHNR and FQNEAQ (reference sequence). V gave up 7 bases and J gave up 1 base, with 12 bases separating them. This CDR3 has 14 amino acids. The CDR3: CASTLRSGTDTQYF. The CDR3, as DNA: TGTGCCAGCACCCTGAGGAGTGGCACAGATACGCAGTATTTT.

The chain has TRBV6-5 and TRBJ2-2, with D hard to call. The CDR3 consists of 11 residues. Trimming cost V 4 bases and J 8 bases, with 5 bases left between them. Germline CDR1 MNHEY, CDR2 SVGAGI. The DNA of the CDR3 is TGTGCCAGCAGTTCCCGGGGGGAGCTGTTTTTT. This codes for CASSSRGELFF.

V and J are TRBV7-9 and TRBJ1-2, with no clear D. V was shortened by 0 bases and J by 2 bases, with 7 bases between the two germline ends. CDR3 length equals 14 residues. Germline CDR1 is SEHNR and CDR2 is FQNEAQ (reference sequence). The CDR3 here is CASSLAGDNYGYTF. CDR3 sequence (DNA): TGTGCCAGCAGCTTAGCAGGTGACAACTATGGCTACACCTTC. The full variable domain, its missing parts supplied by reference TRBV7-9 and TRBJ1-2, is DTGVSQNPRHKITKRGQNVTFRCDPISEHNRLYWYRQTLGQGPEFLTYFQNEAQLEKSRLLSDRFSAERPKGSFSTLEIQRTEQGDSAMYLCASSLAGDNYGYTFGSGTRLTVV.